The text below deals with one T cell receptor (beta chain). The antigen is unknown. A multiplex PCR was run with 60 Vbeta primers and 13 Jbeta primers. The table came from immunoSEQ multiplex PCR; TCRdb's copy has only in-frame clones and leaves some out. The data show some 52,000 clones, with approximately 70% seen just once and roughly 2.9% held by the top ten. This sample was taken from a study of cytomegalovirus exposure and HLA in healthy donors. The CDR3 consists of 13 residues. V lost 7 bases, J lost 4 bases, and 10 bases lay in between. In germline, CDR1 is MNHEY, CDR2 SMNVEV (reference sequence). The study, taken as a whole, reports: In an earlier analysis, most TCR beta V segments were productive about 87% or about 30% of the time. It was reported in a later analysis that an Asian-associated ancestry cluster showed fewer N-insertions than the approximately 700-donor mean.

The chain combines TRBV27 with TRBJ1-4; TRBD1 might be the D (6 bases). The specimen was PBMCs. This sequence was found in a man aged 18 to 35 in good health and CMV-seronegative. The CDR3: CASTGGLNEKLFF. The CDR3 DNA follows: TGTGCCAGCACCGGGGGGCTTAATGAAAAACTGTTTTTT. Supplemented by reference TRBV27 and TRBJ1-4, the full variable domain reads EAQVTQNPRYLITVTGKKLTVTCSQNMNHEYMSWYRQDPGLGLRQIYYSMNVEVTDKGDVPEGYKVSRKEKRNFPLILESPSPNQTSLYFCASTGGLNEKLFFGSGTQLSVL.